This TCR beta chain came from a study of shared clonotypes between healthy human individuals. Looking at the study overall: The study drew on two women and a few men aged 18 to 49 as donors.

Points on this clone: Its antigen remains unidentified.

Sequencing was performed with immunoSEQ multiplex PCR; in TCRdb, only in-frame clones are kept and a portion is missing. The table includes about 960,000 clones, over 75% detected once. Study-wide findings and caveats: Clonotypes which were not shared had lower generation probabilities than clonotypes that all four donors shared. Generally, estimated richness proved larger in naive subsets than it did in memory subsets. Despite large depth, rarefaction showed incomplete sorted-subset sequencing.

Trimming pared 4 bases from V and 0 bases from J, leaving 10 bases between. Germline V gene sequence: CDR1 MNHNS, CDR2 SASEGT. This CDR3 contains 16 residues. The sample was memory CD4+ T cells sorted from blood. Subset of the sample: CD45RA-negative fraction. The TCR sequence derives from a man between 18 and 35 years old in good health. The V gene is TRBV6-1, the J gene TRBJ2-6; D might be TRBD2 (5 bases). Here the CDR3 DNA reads TGTGCCAGCAGTGGAGGTGGGAGCTCTGGGGCCAACGTCCTGACTTTC. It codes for CASSGGGSSGANVLTF.